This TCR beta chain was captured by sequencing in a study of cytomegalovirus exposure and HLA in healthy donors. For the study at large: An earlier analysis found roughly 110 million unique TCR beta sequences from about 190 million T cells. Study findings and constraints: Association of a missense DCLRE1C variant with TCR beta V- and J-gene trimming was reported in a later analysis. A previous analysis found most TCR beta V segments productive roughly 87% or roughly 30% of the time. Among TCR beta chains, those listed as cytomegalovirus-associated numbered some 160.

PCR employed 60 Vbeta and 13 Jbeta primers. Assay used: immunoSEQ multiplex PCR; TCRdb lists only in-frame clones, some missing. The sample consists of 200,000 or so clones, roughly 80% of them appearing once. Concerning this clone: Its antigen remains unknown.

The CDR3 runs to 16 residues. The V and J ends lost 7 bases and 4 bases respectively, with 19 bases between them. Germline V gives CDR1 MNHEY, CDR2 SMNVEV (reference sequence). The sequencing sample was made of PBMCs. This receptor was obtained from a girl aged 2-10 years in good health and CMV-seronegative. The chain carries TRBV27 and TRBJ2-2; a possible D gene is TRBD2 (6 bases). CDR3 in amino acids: CASNPQPGTGTGELFF. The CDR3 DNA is TGTGCCAGCAATCCCCAGCCCGGGACTGGCACCGGGGAGCTGTTTTTT.